This passage covers 26 T cell receptor beta chains from one sample sequenced in a study of T cells expressing NK-cell markers. TCRdb reprocessed the 5' RACE reads, keeping one entry per CDR3 protein, no DNA. The table lists 250,000 to 300,000 distinct CDR3 sequences, with 0.3% to 0.45% in the top ten. Material: blood T cells: a sorted CD56 or NKG2C T cell subset, CD4+ or CD8+ T cells, or bulk PBMC T cells (not recorded which). The receptor source for this set is a man between 18 and 35 years old in good health.

The chain has TRBV4-1 and TRBJ2-5; with no DNA, the TCRdb D assignment of TRBD1 cannot be verified. Germline V gene data show CDR1 as MGHRA and CDR2 as YSYEKL. The CDR3 has 19 residues. The CDR3 loop reads CASSQILGRESAIGETQYF.

This CDR3 is CASSSILGRNYNEQFF. This chain joins TRBV5-1 and TRBJ2-1; the TCRdb D gene call, TRBD2, has no DNA to confirm it. CDR3 size: 16 residues. Germline lookup yields CDR1 SGHRS and CDR2 YFSETQ. The whole variable domain, remainder taken from reference TRBV5-1 and TRBJ2-1, is KAGVTQTPRYLIKTRGQQVTLSCSPISGHRSVSWYQQTPGQGLQFLFEYFSETQRNKGNFPGRFSGRQFSNSRSEMNVSTLELGDSALYLCASSSILGRNYNEQFFGPGTRLTVL.

This sequence joins TRBV12-3 or TRBV12-4 and TRBJ2-1; TCRdb indicates TRBD2, and absent DNA this call remains unverified. CDR3 size: 15 residues. The CDR3 sequence: CASSTGTSELGEQFF.

V and J are TRBV29-1 and TRBJ1-2. The CDR3 consists of 13 residues. Germline assignment: CDR1 SQVTM and CDR2 ANQGSEA. CDR3 sequence reads: CSVDRSQNYGYTF.

This chain links TRBV3-1 with TRBJ2-5. From germline, CDR1 is LGHDT and CDR2 YNNKEL (reference sequence). The CDR3 extends over 16 amino acids. CDR3 amino acids: CASSQAVTSGGETQYF.

V gene TRBV6-2 or TRBV6-3 combines with J gene TRBJ2-7. This CDR3 has 14 residues. Germline lookup yields CDR1 MNHEY and CDR2 SVGEGT. CDR3 region: CASSYYGSSYEQYF.

The chain links TRBV30 to TRBJ2-1. The CDR3 is 11 amino acids. Germline lookup yields CDR1 GTSNPN and CDR2 SVGIG (reference sequence). CDR3 sequence reads: CAHQVVGYEFF.

The genes are TRBV7-9 and TRBJ2-5; absent DNA, TCRdb's TRBD2 call cannot be checked. Germline CDR1 and CDR2: SEHNR and FQNEAQ (reference sequence). The CDR3 is 13 amino acids. CDR3 in amino acids: CASSLESPGTQYF.

The chain is built from TRBV12-3 or TRBV12-4 and TRBJ2-3; absent DNA, TCRdb's TRBD2 call cannot be checked. The CDR3 consists of 17 residues. Here the CDR3 reads CASRAERSGSSTDTQYF.

V is TRBV20-1 and J is TRBJ1-5. CDR1 is DFQATT and CDR2 is SNEGSKA in the germline V gene (reference sequence). There are 15 residues in the CDR3. CDR3 sequence: CSASSGFNSNQPQHF.

The chain uses TRBV5-1 and TRBJ2-1; TCRdb's D call of TRBD1 is untestable without DNA. CDR1 SGHRS and CDR2 YFSETQ come from the germline V gene. This CDR3 has 17 residues. This chain's CDR3 is CASSLGGSGSLMSEQFF.

The gene calls are TRBV21-1 and TRBJ2-1; TCRdb calls TRBD2, which cannot be checked without DNA. TRBV21-1 is tagged as a pseudogene. The CDR3 covers 14 residues. CDR3 amino acids: CASRDGGRYNEQFF.

The rearrangement joins TRBV7-6 to TRBJ1-1. The CDR3 sequence is 13 residues long. The germline V gene has CDR1 SGHVS and CDR2 FNYEAQ. CDR3 sequence: CASILANSAEAFF.

The V gene is TRBV7-2, the J gene TRBJ2-7; lacking DNA, the TRBD1 call made by TCRdb goes unchecked. CDR1 is SGHTA, CDR2 FQGNSA, per germline. The CDR3 loop spans 16 amino acids. The CDR3 reads CASSPYMGAGGGEQYF.

This chain connects TRBV4-1 to TRBJ1-4. The CDR3 sequence is 16 residues long. Germline V CDR1 and CDR2: MGHRA, YSYEKL. CDR3 amino acids: CASSQDGRASNEKLFF.

The rearrangement joins TRBV2 to TRBJ2-1; TCRdb picks TRBD2, but there is no DNA to check that call. The CDR3 is 14 residues long. Germline loops: CDR1 SNHLY, CDR2 FYNNEI. CDR3 region: CASSDGGLPNEQFF.

The V gene is TRBV12-3 or TRBV12-4, the J gene TRBJ2-7; the TCRdb D gene call, TRBD2, has no DNA to confirm it. CDR3 size: 16 residues. CDR3: CASTFYPLAGDYEQYF.

The chain has TRBV4-2 and TRBJ1-5; the D call of TRBD1 rests on TCRdb alone, since no DNA is present to check it. CDR1 is LGHNA, CDR2 YNFKEQ, per germline. The CDR3 sequence is 14 residues long. CDR3 in amino acids: CASSQAGRGQPQHF.

The chain joins TRBV11-2 to TRBJ2-1; with no DNA, the TCRdb D assignment of TRBD2 cannot be verified. The CDR3 length is 17 residues. The V gene's germline CDR1 is SGHAT and CDR2 FQNNGV. CDR3 residues: CASSSYSRPSRFYEQFF.

The CDR3 is CASSLEQGIGEQFF. The V call is TRBV7-2, the J call TRBJ2-1. The length of the CDR3 is 14 residues. Germline V gene sequence: CDR1 SGHTA, CDR2 FQGNSA.

J is TRBJ2-1 and V is TRBV9. CDR3 length equals 13 residues. Germline CDR1 is SGDLS and CDR2 is YYNGEE. This CDR3 reads CASSANPTPEQFF.

The chain combines TRBV28 with TRBJ2-7; TCRdb's D gene call, TRBD1, goes unchecked for lack of DNA. Looked up from germline, CDR1 is MDHEN and CDR2 is SYDVKM. The CDR3 has 18 residues. The CDR3 sequence: CASSWVGTSHAPLYEQYF.

The gene calls are TRBV20-1 and TRBJ1-1. Germline V gene data show CDR1 as DFQATT and CDR2 as SNEGSKA (reference sequence). This CDR3 has 16 amino acids. The CDR3 here is CSAPSPSIQMNTEAFF.

The CDR3 loop reads CSVRLLVGNNEQFF. V usage is TRBV20-1 and J usage is TRBJ2-1; TCRdb returns TRBD2, unconfirmable since there is no DNA. Germline CDR1 and CDR2: DFQATT and SNEGSKA (reference sequence). The CDR3 sequence is 14 residues long.

The CDR3 here is CSARRATGNEQFF. This chain joins TRBV20-1 and TRBJ2-1; TCRdb names TRBD2, which stays unverified in the absence of DNA. CDR1 and CDR2 (germline): DFQATT, SNEGSKA (reference sequence). The CDR3 spans 13 residues.

The chain recombines TRBV5-5 with TRBJ1-1; checking the TCRdb D call of TRBD1 is not possible without DNA. CDR1 is SGHKS, CDR2 YYEKEE, per germline (reference sequence). The CDR3 is made up of 15 amino acids. CDR3 loop: CASSFFDRANTEAFF.